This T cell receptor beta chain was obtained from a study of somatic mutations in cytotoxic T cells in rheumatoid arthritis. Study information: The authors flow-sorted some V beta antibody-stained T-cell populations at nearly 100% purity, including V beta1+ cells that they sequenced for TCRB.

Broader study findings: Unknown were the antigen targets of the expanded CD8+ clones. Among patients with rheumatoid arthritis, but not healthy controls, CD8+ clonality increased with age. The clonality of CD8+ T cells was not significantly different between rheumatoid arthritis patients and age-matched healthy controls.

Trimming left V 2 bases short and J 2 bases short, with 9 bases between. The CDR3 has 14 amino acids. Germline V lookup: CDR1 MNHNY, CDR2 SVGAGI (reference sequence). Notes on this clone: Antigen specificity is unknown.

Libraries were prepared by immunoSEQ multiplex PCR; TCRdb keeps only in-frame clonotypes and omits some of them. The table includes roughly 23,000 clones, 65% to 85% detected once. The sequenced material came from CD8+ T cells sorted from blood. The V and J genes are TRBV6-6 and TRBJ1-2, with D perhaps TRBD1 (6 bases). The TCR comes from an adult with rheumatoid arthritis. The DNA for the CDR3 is TGTGCCAGCAGTTACCCTGACAGGAACTATGGCTACACCTTC. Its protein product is CASSYPDRNYGYTF.